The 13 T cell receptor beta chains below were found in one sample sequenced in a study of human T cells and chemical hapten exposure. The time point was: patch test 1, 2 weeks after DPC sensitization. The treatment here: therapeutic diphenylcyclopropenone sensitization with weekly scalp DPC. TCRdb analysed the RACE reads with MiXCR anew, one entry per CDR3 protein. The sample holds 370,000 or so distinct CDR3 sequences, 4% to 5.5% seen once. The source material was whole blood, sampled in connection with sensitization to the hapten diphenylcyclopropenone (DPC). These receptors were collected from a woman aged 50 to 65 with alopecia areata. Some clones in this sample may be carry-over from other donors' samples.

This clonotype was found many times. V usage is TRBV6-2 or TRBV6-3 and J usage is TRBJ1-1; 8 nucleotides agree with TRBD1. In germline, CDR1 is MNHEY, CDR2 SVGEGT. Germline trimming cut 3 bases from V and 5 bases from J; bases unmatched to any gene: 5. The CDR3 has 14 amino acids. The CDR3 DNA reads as TGTGCCAGCAGTTATACAGGGGGTAAAACTGAAGCTTTCTTT. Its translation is CASSYTGGKTEAFF.

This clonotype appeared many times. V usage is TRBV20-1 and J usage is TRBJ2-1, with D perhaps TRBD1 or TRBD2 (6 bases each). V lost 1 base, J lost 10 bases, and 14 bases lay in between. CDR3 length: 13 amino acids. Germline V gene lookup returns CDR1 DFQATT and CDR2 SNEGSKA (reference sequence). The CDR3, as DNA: TGCAGTGCTAGAGGTGGGGGGCCATGGGAGCAGTTCTTC. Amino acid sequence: CSARGGGPWEQFF.

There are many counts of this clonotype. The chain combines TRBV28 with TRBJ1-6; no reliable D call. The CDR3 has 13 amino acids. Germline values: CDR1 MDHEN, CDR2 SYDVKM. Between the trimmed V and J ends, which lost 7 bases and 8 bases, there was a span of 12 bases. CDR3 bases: TGTGCCAGCATCGACTCGCGGGATTCACCCCTCCACTTT. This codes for CASIDSRDSPLHF.

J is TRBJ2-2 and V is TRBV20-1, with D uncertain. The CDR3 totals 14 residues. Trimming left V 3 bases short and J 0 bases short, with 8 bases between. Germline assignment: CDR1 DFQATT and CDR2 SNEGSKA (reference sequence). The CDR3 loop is CSASSFANTGELFF. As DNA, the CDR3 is TGCAGTGCTAGCAGCTTTGCGAACACCGGGGAGCTGTTTTTT.

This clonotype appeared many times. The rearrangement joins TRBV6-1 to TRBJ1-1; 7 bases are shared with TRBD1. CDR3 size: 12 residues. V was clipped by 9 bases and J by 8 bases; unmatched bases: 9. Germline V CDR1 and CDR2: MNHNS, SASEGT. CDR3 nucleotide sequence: TGTGCCAGTGCTAGGGGGCCGAGGGAAGCTTTCTTT. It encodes CASARGPREAFF.

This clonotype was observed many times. The CDR3 DNA reads as TGCAGCGTTGTCCGAGGGTACGAGCAGTACTTC. Translating gives CSVVRGYEQYF. The V call is TRBV29-1, the J call TRBJ2-7; TRBD2 is a possible D gene (5 bases). The CDR3 is 11 residues long. The germline V and J ends were trimmed by 4 bases and 4 bases, with 8 bases remaining between them. Per germline, CDR1 SQVTM and CDR2 ANQGSEA.

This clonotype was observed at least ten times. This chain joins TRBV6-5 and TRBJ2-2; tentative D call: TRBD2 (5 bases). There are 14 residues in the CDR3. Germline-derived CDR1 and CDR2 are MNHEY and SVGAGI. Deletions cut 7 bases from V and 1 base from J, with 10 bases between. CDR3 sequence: CASKTGENTGELFF. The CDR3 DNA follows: TGTGCCAGCAAGACCGGGGAGAACACCGGGGAGCTGTTTTTT.

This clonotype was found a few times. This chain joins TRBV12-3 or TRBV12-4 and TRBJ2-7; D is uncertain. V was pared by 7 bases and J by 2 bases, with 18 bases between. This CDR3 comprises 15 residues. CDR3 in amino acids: CASTKLANRPYEQYF. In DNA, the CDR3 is TGTGCCAGCACCAAGTTGGCAAACCGACCCTACGAGCAGTACTTC.

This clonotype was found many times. Written as DNA, the CDR3 is TGTGCCACCCAAAGAGACATCCTAACTAATGAAAAACTGTTTTTT. Translated, it gives CATQRDILTNEKLFF. This chain connects TRBV28 to TRBJ1-4; the D is unclear. The CDR3 is made up of 15 amino acids. V was trimmed by 10 bases and J by 1 base, leaving 16 bases between them. Germline-derived CDR1 and CDR2 are MDHEN and SYDVKM.

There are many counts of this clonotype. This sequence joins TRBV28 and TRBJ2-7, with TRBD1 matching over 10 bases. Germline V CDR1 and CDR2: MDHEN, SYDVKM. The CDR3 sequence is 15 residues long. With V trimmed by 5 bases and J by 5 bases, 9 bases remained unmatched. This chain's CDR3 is CASSPSGTGAHEQYF. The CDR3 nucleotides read TGTGCCAGCAGTCCCTCCGGGACAGGGGCCCACGAGCAGTACTTC.

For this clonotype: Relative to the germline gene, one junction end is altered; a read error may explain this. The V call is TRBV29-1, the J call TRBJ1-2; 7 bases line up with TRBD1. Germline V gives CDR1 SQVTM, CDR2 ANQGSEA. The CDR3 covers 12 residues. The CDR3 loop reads CSVEDREYGYTF. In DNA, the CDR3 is TGCAGCGTCGAAGACAGGGAGTATGGCTACACCTTC. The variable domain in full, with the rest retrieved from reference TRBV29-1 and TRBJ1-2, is SAVISQKPSRDICQRGTSLTIQCQVDSQVTMMFWYRQQPGQSLTLIATANQGSEATYESGFVIDKFPISRPNLTFSTLTVSNMSPEDSSIYLCSVEDREYGYTFGSGTRLTVV.

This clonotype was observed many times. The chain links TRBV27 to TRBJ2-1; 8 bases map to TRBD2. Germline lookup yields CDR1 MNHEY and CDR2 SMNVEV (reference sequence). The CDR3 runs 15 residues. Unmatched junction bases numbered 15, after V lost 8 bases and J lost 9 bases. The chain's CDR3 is CASSSWEAGVSEQFF. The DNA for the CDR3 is TGTGCCAGCTCCTCTTGGGAAGCGGGGGTGAGTGAGCAGTTCTTC.

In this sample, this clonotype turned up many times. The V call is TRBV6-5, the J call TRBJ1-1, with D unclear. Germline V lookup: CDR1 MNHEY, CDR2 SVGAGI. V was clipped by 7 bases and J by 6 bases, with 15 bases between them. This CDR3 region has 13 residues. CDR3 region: CASTEGSTSEAFF. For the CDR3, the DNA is TGTGCCAGCACGGAAGGGTCTACCTCTGAAGCTTTCTTT.